This is a list of T cell receptor beta chains from one sample in a study of cytomegalovirus exposure and HLA in healthy donors. TCRdb's table, derived via immunoSEQ multiplex PCR, lists solely in-frame clones and lacks some. Among under 170,000 clones listed, about 76% were seen once. Specimen: PBMCs. These receptors all come from a human donor in good health. Both conserved end residues are part of each CDR3. A D gene is named only where the DNA matches it firmly. Clone size, where shown, is once, few, many, or a class for clones that have expanded.

d_call j_call clone_size v_call cdr3_nt cdr3_aa
TRBD1 TRBJ2-7 - TRBV4-2 TGTGCCAGCAGCCAGGGGGGACAGGGGTCCGAGCAGTACTTC CASSQGGQGSEQYF
TRBD1 TRBJ2-1 few TRBV30 TGTGCCTGGACCTCAAGGGACAGGCCATCCTACAATGAGCAGTTCTTC CAWTSRDRPSYNEQFF
- TRBJ2-5 few TRBV18 TGTGCCAGCTCACCCCTAAGAGGGGGGGCCCAAGAGACCCAGTACTTC CASSPLRGGAQETQYF
- TRBJ1-1 - TRBV6-5 TGTGCCAGCAGAGGGGGGAACACTGAAGCTTTCTTT CASRGGNTEAFF
- TRBJ1-4 few TRBV7-2 TGTGCCAGCAGACAGGAACCAACTAATGAAAAACTGTTTTTT CASRQEPTNEKLFF
- TRBJ1-3 - TRBV6-5 TGTGCCACTCAGGCGGGGCGAGGAAACACCATATATTTT CATQAGRGNTIYF
TRBD1 TRBJ2-5 - TRBV7-3 TGTGCCAGCAGCCCGACAGGGGGCGTAGAGACCCAGTACTTC CASSPTGGVETQYF
- TRBJ2-3 - TRBV7-2 TGTGCCAGCAGCCCTGCAGGAGATACGCAGTATTTT CASSPAGDTQYF
TRBD2 TRBJ2-7 - TRBV14 TGTGCCAGCAGCCGGCGGGGGGTGCGCGAGCAGTACTTC CASSRRGVREQYF
- TRBJ1-2 - TRBV7-2 TGTGCCAGCAGGTCTGGAGACGCGGTCGTCTATGGCTACACCTTC CASRSGDAVVYGYTF
- TRBJ2-7 - TRBV20-1 TGCAGTGTATACGAGCAGTACTTC CSVYEQYF
- TRBJ2-7 few TRBV27 TGTGCCAGCAGTCGAGAGGGGGTATACGAGCAGTACTTC CASSREGVYEQYF
- TRBJ2-7 - TRBV6-5 TGTGCCAGCAGTTACACAGAGACTAACTACGAGCAGTACTTC CASSYTETNYEQYF
TRBD2 TRBJ2-2 - TRBV5-8 TGTGCCAGCAGCTTAAAGGGGCTAGCGGGGGCTCTGAGCGGGGAGCTGTTTTTT CASSLKGLAGALSGELFF